One sample yielded the 15 T cell receptor beta chains listed below, sequenced in a study of T cell repertoires in ileal Crohn's disease. Clones were read by immunoSEQ multiplex PCR, and TCRdb kept only the in-frame ones, dropping some. The sample lists about 62,000 clones, 85% to 90% occurring once. Time point denoted: neoterminal ileum biopsy at postoperative endoscopy, about 6 months after surgery. Source material: ileal tissue. All receptors derive from an adult with Crohn's disease.

The V gene is TRBV19, the J gene TRBJ1-3; unclear D gene. The CDR3 has 16 amino acids. Germline CDR1 is LNHDA and CDR2 is SQIVND (reference sequence). Between the trimmed V and J ends, which lost 3 bases and 0 bases, there was a span of 12 bases. CDR3 residues: CASSIQARFSGNTIYF. Here the CDR3 DNA reads TGTGCCAGTAGTATTCAGGCTCGATTCTCTGGAAACACCATATATTTT.

This chain joins TRBV5-1 and TRBJ1-2; no firm D call. V lost 6 bases to trimming and J lost 10 bases, with 13 bases between them. This CDR3 region has 11 residues. CDR1 is SGHRS, CDR2 YFSETQ, per germline. The DNA for the CDR3 is TGCGCCAGCACAGAGGGCAGCGACTACACCTTC. Residues: CASTEGSDYTF.

This rearrangement joins TRBV2 to TRBJ2-7; TRBD2 agrees at 7 bases. CDR1 and CDR2 (germline): SNHLY, FYNNEI. The junction had 4 bases not matched to a gene; V was cut back by 8 bases and J by 3 bases. The CDR3 runs to 12 residues. CDR3 nucleotides: TGTGCCAGCCGGGCTAGCGGCTACGAGCAGTACTTC. Residues: CASRASGYEQYF.

The chain links TRBV5-1 to TRBJ2-3, with D perhaps matching TRBD2 (5 bases). Trimming took off 5 bases at V and 6 bases at J, with 16 bases between the two ends. Germline values: CDR1 SGHRS, CDR2 YFSETQ. The CDR3 has 14 amino acids. CDR3 sequence: CASRVTSLGDTQYF. The DNA for the CDR3 is TGCGCCAGCAGGGTAACTAGTTTGGGGGATACGCAGTATTTT.

V gene TRBV11-3 combines with J gene TRBJ1-3, with TRBD1 matching 8 bases. Trimming cost V 5 bases and J 7 bases; bases outside gene matches: 4. The V gene's germline CDR1 is SGHNT and CDR2 YENEEA. The CDR3 is made up of 13 amino acids. The CDR3 DNA sequence: TGTGCCAGCAGCCCCTACAGGGGGAACACCATATATTTT. This gives the protein CASSPYRGNTIYF. The complete variable domain, with remaining parts taken from reference TRBV11-3 and TRBJ1-3, reads EAGVVQSPRYKIIEKKQPVAFWCNPISGHNTLYWYLQNLGQGPELLIRYENEEAVDDSQLPKDRFSAERLKGVDSTLKIQPAELGDSAVYLCASSPYRGNTIYFGEGSWLTVV.

The chain has TRBV6-6 and TRBJ1-2, with 12 bases identical to TRBD1. The CDR3 totals 15 residues. The V gene end was trimmed by 0 bases and the J gene end by 6 bases; junction bases not matched to a gene: 2. Per germline, CDR1 MNHNY and CDR2 SVGAGI (reference sequence). CDR3 sequence: CASSYSGTGGDGYTF. CDR3 DNA sequence: TGTGCCAGCAGTTACTCAGGGACAGGGGGCGATGGCTACACCTTC.

This clone was observed once. The rearrangement uses TRBV5-4 and TRBJ2-4; 7 positions match TRBD1. V shed 6 bases and J 8 bases; nucleotides not matched to a gene: 11. The V gene's germline CDR1 is SGHNT and CDR2 YYREEE (reference sequence). The CDR3 sequence is 14 residues long. CDR3 sequence: CASTPDRVADIQYF. For the CDR3, the DNA is TGTGCCAGCACCCCAGACAGGGTTGCGGACATTCAGTACTTC. Together with reference TRBV5-4 and TRBJ2-4, the CDR3 gives the full variable domain: ETGVTQSPTHLIKTRGQQVTLRCSSQSGHNTVSWYQQALGQGPQFIFQYYREEENGRGNFPPRFSGLQFPNYSSELNVNALELDDSALYLCASTPDRVADIQYFGAGTRLSVL.

The table lists this clone with a count of one. The genes are TRBV7-2 and TRBJ1-2; tentatively, D is TRBD1 (6 bases). The V end was cut by 6 bases, the J end by 1 base, with 15 bases between. This CDR3 contains 15 residues. Per germline, CDR1 SGHTA and CDR2 FQGNSA. In nucleotides, the CDR3 is TGTGCCAGCAGACCCCAACAGGGAAGTAACTATGGCTACACCTTC. The encoded protein is CASRPQQGSNYGYTF.

This clone appeared a single time. The gene calls are TRBV11-2 and TRBJ2-1; D is possibly TRBD1 (5 bases). The V end lost 3 bases, the J end lost 1 base, and 22 bases lay between the germline ends. Per the germline V gene, CDR1 is SGHAT and CDR2 is FQNNGV. This CDR3 comprises 19 residues. Written as DNA, the CDR3 is TGTGCCAGCAGCTTCAAAAAAGGCCAGGGCCGCCTTTCCTACAATGAGCAGTTCTTC. Translating it yields CASSFKKGQGRLSYNEQFF.

The rearrangement links TRBV7-3 to TRBJ2-1, with D perhaps TRBD2 (6 bases). CDR1 and CDR2 (germline): SGHTA, FQGTGA. Trimming took off 3 bases at V and 4 bases at J, with 13 bases between the two ends. The CDR3 loop spans 15 amino acids. The CDR3 spells CASSFSGEDYNEQFF. CDR3 sequence (DNA): TGTGCCAGCAGCTTCTCGGGGGAAGATTACAATGAGCAGTTCTTC.

The gene calls are TRBV27 and TRBJ2-1; the D gene is possibly TRBD1 (5 bases). Germline CDR1 reads MNHEY; CDR2 reads SMNVEV (reference sequence). The ends were cut back, 6 bases at V and 9 bases at J, with 15 bases in the middle. This CDR3 is built from 13 residues. The CDR3 spells CASSSSGRPEQFF. CDR3 nucleotides: TGTGCCAGCAGCTCATCAGGGCGACCTGAGCAGTTCTTC.

The V and J genes are TRBV7-2 and TRBJ2-7, with 10 bases aligning to TRBD2. CDR1 is SGHTA and CDR2 is FQGNSA in the germline V gene. The V gene end was trimmed by 3 bases and the J gene end by 4 bases; junction bases not matched to a gene: 6. The CDR3 contains 15 residues. Here the CDR3 reads CASSFPPSGSYEQYF. In DNA form, the CDR3 reads TGTGCCAGCAGCTTCCCCCCTAGCGGGAGTTACGAGCAGTACTTC.

V is TRBV29-1 and J is TRBJ1-4, with D unresolved. V was cut by 4 bases and J by 7 bases, with 13 bases left in between. Germline V gives CDR1 SQVTM, CDR2 ANQGSEA. The CDR3 is 13 amino acids. Here the CDR3 DNA reads TGCAGCGTTGCGCCCGGGTTGGGTGAAAAACTGTTTTTT. Amino acids: CSVAPGLGEKLFF. Variable domain in full (rest from reference TRBV29-1 and TRBJ1-4): SAVISQKPSRDICQRGTSLTIQCQVDSQVTMMFWYRQQPGQSLTLIATANQGSEATYESGFVIDKFPISRPNLTFSTLTVSNMSPEDSSIYLCSVAPGLGEKLFFGSGTQLSVL.

The chain joins TRBV7-6 to TRBJ2-2, with D perhaps matching TRBD1 (5 bases). Germline CDR1 and CDR2: SGHVS and FNYEAQ. This CDR3 spans 13 amino acids. V was clipped by 6 bases and J by 6 bases, with 11 bases between them. The CDR3 sequence: CASRSRVSGELFF. The DNA of the CDR3 is TGTGCCAGCAGAAGCAGGGTATCCGGGGAGCTGTTTTTT. The entire variable domain, with the rest obtained from reference TRBV7-6 and TRBJ2-2, is as follows: GAGVSQSPRYKVTKRGQDVALRCDPISGHVSLYWYRQALGQGPEFLTYFNYEAQQDKSGLPNDRFSAERPEGSISTLTIQRTEQRDSAMYRCASRSRVSGELFFGEGSRLTVL.

The chain couples TRBV27 to TRBJ1-2; possible D gene TRBD1, 6 bases. V lost 0 bases and J lost 4, with 6 bases in between. CDR3 length: 13 residues. From germline, CDR1 is MNHEY and CDR2 SMNVEV (reference sequence). The CDR3 reads CASSLSTGYGYTF. The CDR3 DNA reads TGTGCCAGCAGTTTATCGACAGGCTATGGCTACACCTTC.